This T cell receptor beta chain was recorded in a study of control samples from healthy donors and cancer patients. The repertoire was sequenced with immunoSEQ multiplex PCR; TCRdb's copy has only in-frame clones and lacks some. The sample comprises 100,000 to 150,000 clones, approximately 90% of which are singletons, and 8.5% to 10% rests with the top ten. As regards this clone: Other DNA sequences in the same sample also yield this CDR3.

The germline V and J ends were trimmed by 0 bases and 5 bases, with 20 bases remaining between them. The CDR3 contains 18 residues. Germline V gene sequence: CDR1 SGDLS, CDR2 YYNGEE. This clonotype was obtained from a man in his late teens or twenties in good health. This rearrangement joins TRBV9 to TRBJ2-2, with a possible D match to TRBD2 (6 bases). Material for sequencing was blood. The chain's CDR3 is CASSVEIGSGGSTGELFF. The CDR3 DNA reads as TGTGCCAGCAGCGTAGAAATCGGCTCCGGAGGGTCTACCGGGGAGCTGTTTTTT.